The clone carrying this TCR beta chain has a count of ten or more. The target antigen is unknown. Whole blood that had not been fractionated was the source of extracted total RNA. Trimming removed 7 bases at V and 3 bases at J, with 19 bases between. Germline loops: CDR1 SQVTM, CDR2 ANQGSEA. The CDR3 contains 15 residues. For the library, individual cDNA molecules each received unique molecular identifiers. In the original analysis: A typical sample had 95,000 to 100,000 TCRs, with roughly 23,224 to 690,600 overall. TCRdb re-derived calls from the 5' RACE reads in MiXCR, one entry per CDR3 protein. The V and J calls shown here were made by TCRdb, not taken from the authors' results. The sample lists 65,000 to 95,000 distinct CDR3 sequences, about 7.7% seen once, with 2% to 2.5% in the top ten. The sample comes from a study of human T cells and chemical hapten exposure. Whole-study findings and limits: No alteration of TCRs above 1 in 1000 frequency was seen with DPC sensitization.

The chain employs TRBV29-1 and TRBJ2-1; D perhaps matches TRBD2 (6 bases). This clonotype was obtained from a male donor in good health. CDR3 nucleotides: TGCAGCGCTGTGGGGGAGGACTTAAACTACAATGAGCAGTTCTTC. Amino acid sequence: CSAVGEDLNYNEQFF.